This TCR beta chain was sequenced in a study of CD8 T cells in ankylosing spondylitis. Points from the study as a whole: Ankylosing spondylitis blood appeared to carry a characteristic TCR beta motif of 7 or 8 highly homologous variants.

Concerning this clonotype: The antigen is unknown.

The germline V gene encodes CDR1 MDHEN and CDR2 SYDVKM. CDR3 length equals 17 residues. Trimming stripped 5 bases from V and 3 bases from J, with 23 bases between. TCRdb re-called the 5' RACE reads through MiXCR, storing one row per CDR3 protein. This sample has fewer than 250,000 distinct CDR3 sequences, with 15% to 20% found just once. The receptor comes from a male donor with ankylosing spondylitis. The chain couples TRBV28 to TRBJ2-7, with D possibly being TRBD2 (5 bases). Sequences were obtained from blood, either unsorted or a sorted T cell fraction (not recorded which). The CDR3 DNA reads TGTGCCAGCAGTCCCTACCGGACTGCTCGGGCCCTCTACGAGCAGTACTTC. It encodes CASSPYRTARALYEQYF.